These 9 T cell receptor beta chains were all obtained from the same sample, sequenced in a study of post-analysis software for immune sequencing data (dated by TCRdb to the mid-2010s). Preparation of the library involved PCR. The data were produced on an Illumina HiSeq 2500. Unique molecular identifiers were incorporated into TCR beta cDNA libraries to reduce PCR and sequencing biases. TCRdb ran its own pipeline on the public reads, namely fastp trimming at Q25 and MiXCR clone calling, and kept in-frame beta chains. Rows with a matching CDR3 protein are joined into one entry that keeps the most common DNA and genes. In this sample the table shows some 700,000 distinct CDR3 sequences, over 45% of which occur a single time. The top ten hold roughly 12% of the sample. Their recognized antigens are unknown. On the study overall, not on this receptor specifically: Significantly higher frequencies in patients than in controls were found for about five TRBV segments, including TRBV5-6, TRBV5-1 and TRBV20-1.

The sample taken for sequencing was blood. These receptor sequences come from a girl aged 2-10 years with multiple sclerosis.

The V and J genes are TRBV10-3 and TRBJ2-3; D is unclear. The CDR3 has 14 residues. Per germline, CDR1 ENHRY and CDR2 SYGVKD. With 3 bases removed from V and 5 bases from J, the gap between germline ends came to 12 bases. CDR3 region: CAISELSTVDTQYF. The DNA for the CDR3 is TGTGCCATCAGTGAACTCTCCACGGTAGATACGCAGTATTTT.

This clonotype has only a few counts. This rearrangement joins TRBV6-5 to TRBJ2-1, with D perhaps matching TRBD1 (6 bases). Trimming took off 0 bases at V and 8 bases at J, with 14 bases between the two ends. This CDR3 spans 15 amino acids. Germline V lookup: CDR1 MNHEY, CDR2 SVGAGI. In nucleotides, the CDR3 is TGTGCCAGCAGTTACTCGAAGCAGGGGCGGCATGAGCAGTTCTTC. This translates into CASSYSKQGRHEQFF.

This clonotype was observed a few times. The chain joins TRBV7-2 to TRBJ2-3, with TRBD2 identical over 10 bases. CDR1 and CDR2 from the germline V gene are SGHTA and FQGNSA. The CDR3 runs to 16 residues. With 1 base clipped from V and 5 bases from J, the junction kept 6 bases outside the gene matches. The CDR3 sequence is CASSLVVLAGEDTQYF. CDR3 in DNA: TGTGCCAGCAGCTTAGTTGTTCTAGCGGGAGAAGATACGCAGTATTTT.

With regard to this clonotype: The junction and the germline gene differ at one end; a read error may be behind it. The chain combines TRBV10-3 with TRBJ2-7; 8 bases are a match to TRBD1. Germline V gene sequence: CDR1 ENHRY, CDR2 SYGVKD. This CDR3 has 17 amino acids. The DNA of the CDR3 is TGTGCCATCAGTGAGCACAGGACAGGGCCACCCATATACGGGCAGTACTTC. Protein sequence: CAISEHRTGPPIYGQYF.

This clonotype was counted only a few times. The chain uses TRBV10-3 and TRBJ2-1, with TRBD2 identical over 9 bases. CDR1 is ENHRY and CDR2 is SYGVKD in the germline V gene. This CDR3 is built from 13 residues. The junction had 8 bases not matched to a gene; V was cut back by 7 bases and J by 10 bases. In DNA form, the CDR3 reads TGTGCCATCAAGCGGGAGGACCCTTCGGAGCAGTTCTTC. It encodes CAIKREDPSEQFF.

This rearrangement joins TRBV9 to TRBJ2-7, with D perhaps TRBD2 (5 bases). Germline V lookup: CDR1 SGDLS, CDR2 YYNGEE. This CDR3 is 15 amino acids long. The V end was cut by 4 bases, the J end by 0 bases, with 14 bases between. In nucleotides, the CDR3 is TGTGCCAGCAGCTCGGGGTCTAGGAGCTCCTACGAGCAGTACTTC. This gives the protein CASSSGSRSSYEQYF.

The chain links TRBV12-5 to TRBJ2-5; 7 bases are a match to TRBD2. The DNA end is more similar to TRBJ2-7, so the J call may be wrong. Germline lookup yields CDR1 LGHNT and CDR2 FRNRAP. The CDR3 has 13 residues. The CDR3: CATGSGNGYEQYF. The CDR3 DNA follows: TGTGCTACCGGAAGCGGGAACGGCTACGAGCAGTACTTC.

The table lists this clonotype with a few counts. V is TRBV29-1 and J is TRBJ2-7, with TRBD1 matching over 7 bases. From germline, CDR1 is SQVTM and CDR2 ANQGSEA. V lost 3 bases, J lost 0 bases, and 8 bases stayed unmatched. The CDR3 totals 15 residues. CDR3 amino acids: CSVESGTANSYEQYF. The DNA of the CDR3 is TGCAGCGTTGAGTCCGGGACAGCCAACTCCTACGAGCAGTACTTC.

V and J are TRBV6-1 and TRBJ2-5; no definite D call. The V end lost 5 bases, the J end lost 1 base, and 11 bases lay between the germline ends. The CDR3 runs 14 residues. The V gene's germline CDR1 is MNHNS and CDR2 SASEGT. CDR3 sequence (DNA): TGTGCCAGCAGTCGAGAAGTAATCCAAGAGACCCAGTACTTC. Encoded protein: CASSREVIQETQYF.